The 17 T cell receptor beta chains presented below share a single source sample, sequenced in a study of cytomegalovirus exposure and HLA in healthy donors. The primer mix had 60 Vbeta and 13 Jbeta primers. TCRdb keeps only in-frame clones here, not all; method: immunoSEQ multiplex PCR. This table has 200,000 to 250,000 clones, approximately 68% appearing once. The specimen sequenced was PBMCs. The receptor set was obtained from a woman aged 25 to 45 in good health and CMV-seronegative.

This clone has only a few counts. CDR3 DNA: TGTGCCAGCAGGATTCCAGGGTCCCGGTGGTACGAGCAGTACTTC. This encodes CASRIPGSRWYEQYF. This chain joins TRBV6-1 and TRBJ2-7; possibly TRBD1 for D (5 bases). The CDR3 is made up of 15 amino acids. Trimming stripped 6 bases from V and 4 bases from J, with 19 bases between. The germline V gene encodes CDR1 MNHNS and CDR2 SASEGT.

The chain employs TRBV7-8 and TRBJ2-5, with 8 bases identical to TRBD2. The CDR3 runs 14 residues. Germline V gene sequence: CDR1 SGHVS, CDR2 FQNEAQ. With 5 bases clipped from V and 2 bases from J, the junction kept 4 bases outside the gene matches. CDR3 nucleotide sequence: TGTGCCAGCAGCGCTTCTAGCGGGCAAGAGACCCAGTACTTC. Amino acid sequence: CASSASSGQETQYF. Using reference TRBV7-8 and TRBJ2-5 for the parts outside the CDR3, the full variable domain is GAGVSQSPRYKVAKRGQDVALRCDPISGHVSLFWYQQALGQGPEFLTYFQNEAQLDKSGLPSDRFFAERPEGSVSTLKIQRTQQEDSAVYLCASSASSGQETQYFGPGTRLLVL.

V gene TRBV1 combines with J gene TRBJ1-2. TRBV1 constitutes a pseudogene. The CDR3 spans 17 residues. CDR3 sequence (DNA): TGCACCAGCAGCCAAGACGCCTCGGCGGGAGCTAACTATGGCTACACCTTC. This sequence encodes CTSSQDASAGANYGYTF.

The chain links TRBV6-6 to TRBJ2-7, with 8 bases matching TRBD1. The germline V gene encodes CDR1 MNHNY and CDR2 SVGAGI (reference sequence). This CDR3 contains 16 residues. The V gene end was trimmed by 6 bases and the J gene end by 3 bases; junction bases not matched to a gene: 13. CDR3 loop: CASRTNDRGPLYEQYF. In DNA form, the CDR3 reads TGTGCCAGCAGGACAAATGACAGGGGTCCACTCTACGAGCAGTACTTC.

In DNA form, the CDR3 reads TGTGCCAGCAGTTACAGGCAGGGGGACAATGAGCAGTTCTTC. Amino acids: CASSYRQGDNEQFF. The chain joins TRBV6-6 to TRBJ2-1; TRBD1 matches at 7 bases. The germline V gene encodes CDR1 MNHNY and CDR2 SVGAGI (reference sequence). The CDR3 is 14 amino acids. J lost 5 bases, V lost 2 bases, and 3 bases had no gene match.

The chain uses TRBV10-1 and TRBJ1-1, with 10 bases matching TRBD1. Germline values: CDR1 WNHNN, CDR2 SYGVQD (reference sequence). Trimming at V came to 6 bases and at J to 4 bases, leaving 5 bases not matched to a gene. The CDR3 length is 14 residues. Written as DNA, the CDR3 is TGCGCCAGCAGCCGGGACAGGGGTAGCACTGAAGCTTTCTTT. It specifies CASSRDRGSTEAFF.

The chain uses TRBV10-3 and TRBJ2-3; 14 bases are shared with TRBD2. V was pared by 3 bases and J by 3 bases, with 8 bases of the junction left unmatched. Germline values: CDR1 ENHRY, CDR2 SYGVKD. There are 18 residues in the CDR3. The CDR3 DNA reads as TGTGCCATCAGTGATCCCCGGACTAGCGGGGGGATTACAGATACGCAGTATTTT. Its protein product is CAISDPRTSGGITDTQYF.

This sequence joins TRBV21-1 and TRBJ2-7; TRBD1 was called by the table and not checked on the DNA. TRBV21-1 is annotated as a pseudogene. This CDR3 region has 14 residues. The CDR3 here is CASLHCDKVYEQYF. In DNA, the CDR3 is TGTGCCAGCCTCCATTGCGACAAAGTCTACGAGCAGTACTTC.

The chain couples TRBV5-1 to TRBJ2-5, with a weak D call TRBD2 (6 bases). V gave up 0 bases and J gave up 1 base, with 16 bases separating them. This CDR3 spans 17 amino acids. CDR1 SGHRS and CDR2 YFSETQ come from the germline V gene. DNA for the CDR3: TGCGCCAGCAGCTTGGCTCTCGGGACTCTCCGCCAAGAGACCCAGTACTTC. It translates to CASSLALGTLRQETQYF. The full variable domain, completed using reference TRBV5-1 and TRBJ2-5, is KAGVTQTPRYLIKTRGQQVTLSCSPISGHRSVSWYQQTPGQGLQFLFEYFSETQRNKGNFPGRFSGRQFSNSRSEMNVSTLELGDSALYLCASSLALGTLRQETQYFGPGTRLLVL.

This clone was recorded once. The chain links TRBV9 to TRBJ1-6; D is uncertain. The CDR3 totals 13 residues. Germline assignment: CDR1 SGDLS and CDR2 YYNGEE. The V gene lost 0 bases and the J gene lost 10 bases, with 8 bases spanning the gap. As DNA, the CDR3 is TGTGCCAGCAGCGTAGGACAAGACTCACCCCTCCACTTT. Its protein is CASSVGQDSPLHF.

This sequence joins TRBV30 and TRBJ1-6, with TRBD1 identical over 10 bases. CDR1 and CDR2 (germline): GTSNPN, SVGIG (reference sequence). The trim removed 5 bases at V and 5 bases at J, leaving 12 bases unmatched. This CDR3 is 17 amino acids long. The CDR3 region is CAWEKDWTGGNNSPLHF. The CDR3 coding sequence is TGTGCCTGGGAAAAGGACTGGACAGGGGGAAATAATTCACCCCTCCACTTT.

The chain has TRBV19 and TRBJ1-5, with D hard to call. Deletions cut 3 bases from V and 3 bases from J, with 18 bases between. Germline CDR1 reads LNHDA; CDR2 reads SQIVND (reference sequence). The CDR3 contains 17 residues. CDR3 in amino acids: CASSIFGGFLDNQPQHF. The CDR3 nucleotides read TGTGCCAGTAGTATTTTCGGAGGATTCCTTGACAATCAGCCCCAGCATTTT.

The chain has TRBV11-2 and TRBJ2-1; D is possibly TRBD2 (5 bases). The germline V gene has CDR1 SGHAT and CDR2 FQNNGV. Trimming left V 6 bases short and J 7 bases short, with 10 bases between. This CDR3 has 12 residues. The CDR3 nucleotides read TGTGCCAGCAGATTCGGCGGGAATGAGCAGTTCTTC. Translation gives CASRFGGNEQFF.

This clone was counted a single time. The chain's CDR3 is CASSPLGEHSPLHF. The CDR3 nucleotides are TGCGCCAGCAGCCCTTTGGGCGAGCATTCACCCCTCCACTTT. The V and J genes are TRBV5-1 and TRBJ1-6, with D unclear. Germline lookup yields CDR1 SGHRS and CDR2 YFSETQ. V gave up 4 bases and J gave up 8 bases, with 13 bases separating them. The CDR3 contains 14 residues.

This clone was observed once. The chain is built from TRBV5-1 and TRBJ2-1, with TRBD1 as a possible D gene (6 bases). V dropped 6 bases and J dropped 3 bases, with 10 bases sitting between them. Germline CDR1 SGHRS, CDR2 YFSETQ. CDR3 length: 13 amino acids. The CDR3: CASTGTNYNEQFF. DNA of the CDR3: TGCGCCAGCACCGGGACAAACTACAATGAGCAGTTCTTC.

The rearrangement links TRBV10-2 to TRBJ2-1, with TRBD1 matching 7 bases. The J segment lost 3 bases and the V segment lost 7 bases, leaving 9 bases of the junction unmatched. CDR1 and CDR2 (germline): WSHSY, SAAADI. The CDR3 spans 15 residues. This CDR3 reads CASTRGQAHYNEQFF. The DNA of the CDR3 is TGCGCCAGCACTAGAGGACAGGCCCACTACAATGAGCAGTTCTTC.

The chain links TRBV30 to TRBJ1-5; 8 nucleotides match TRBD1. This CDR3 contains 13 residues. The trim removed 2 bases at V and 7 bases at J, leaving 4 bases unmatched. Looked up from germline, CDR1 is GTSNPN and CDR2 is SVGIG (reference sequence). The CDR3 coding sequence is TGTGCCTGGAGTTCAGGGGGCGAACAGCCCCAGCATTTT. It translates to CAWSSGGEQPQHF.